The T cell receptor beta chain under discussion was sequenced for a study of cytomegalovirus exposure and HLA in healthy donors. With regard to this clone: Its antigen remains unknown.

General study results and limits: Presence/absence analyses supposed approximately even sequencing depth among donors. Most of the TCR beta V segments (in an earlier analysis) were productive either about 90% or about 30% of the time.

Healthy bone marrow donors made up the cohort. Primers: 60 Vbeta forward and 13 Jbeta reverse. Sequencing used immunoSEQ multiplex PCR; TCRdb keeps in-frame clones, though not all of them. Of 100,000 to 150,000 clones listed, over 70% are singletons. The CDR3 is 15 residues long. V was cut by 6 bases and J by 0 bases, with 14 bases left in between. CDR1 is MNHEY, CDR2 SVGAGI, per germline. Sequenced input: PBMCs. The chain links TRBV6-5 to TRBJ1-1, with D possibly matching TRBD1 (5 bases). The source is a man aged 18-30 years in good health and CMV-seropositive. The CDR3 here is CASRRRGSMNTEAFF. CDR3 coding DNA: TGTGCCAGCAGGCGGAGGGGCAGCATGAACACTGAAGCTTTCTTT.